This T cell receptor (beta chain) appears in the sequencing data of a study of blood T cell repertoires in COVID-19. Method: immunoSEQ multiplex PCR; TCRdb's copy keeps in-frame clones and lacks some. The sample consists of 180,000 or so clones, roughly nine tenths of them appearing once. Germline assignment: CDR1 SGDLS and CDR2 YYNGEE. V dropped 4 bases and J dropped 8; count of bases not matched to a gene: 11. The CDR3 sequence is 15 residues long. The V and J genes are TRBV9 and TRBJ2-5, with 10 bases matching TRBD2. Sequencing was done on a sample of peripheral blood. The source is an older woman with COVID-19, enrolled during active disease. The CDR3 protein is CASSPEIAGGPTQYF. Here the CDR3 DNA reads TGTGCCAGCAGCCCAGAAATAGCGGGAGGCCCCACCCAGTACTTC.